Listed below are T cell receptor beta chains from one sample, sequenced in a study of identical twins. Each CDR3 protein is one row after TCRdb ran MiXCR on the 5' RACE reads. This sample has around 250,000 distinct CDR3 sequences; about 8.3% occur once, and the top ten carry less than 4%. This same sample was also part of a study on yellow fever vaccine responses in identical twins.

Sequenced sample: CD8+ T cells sorted from blood. These receptors originate from a woman between 18 and 29 years old in good health. Each CDR3 is given with its conserved first and last residue. A D gene is named only where the DNA matches it firmly. Where a row states a size, it is once, few, many or the class of an expanded clone; other rows omit it.

v_call	j_call	clone_size	d_call	cdr3_aa	cdr3_nt
TRBV12-3/TRBV12-4	TRBJ1-5	-	-	CASSSQGGPQHF	TGTGCCAGCAGTTCTCAGGGTGGCCCCCAGCATTTT
TRBV30	TRBJ2-4	-	-	CAWSPGGKNIQYF	TGTGCCTGGAGTCCCGGGGGCAAAAACATTCAGTACTTC
TRBV5-6	TRBJ2-3	-	TRBD1	CASRETGADTQYF	TGTGCCAGCAGAGAGACAGGGGCAGATACGCAGTATTTT
TRBV28	TRBJ1-2	few	-	CASSRGYGYTF	TGTGCCAGCAGTCGGGGATATGGCTACACCTTC
TRBV29-1	TRBJ2-7	many	-	CSVEKPESSYEQYF	TGCAGCGTTGAAAAGCCGGAGAGCTCCTACGAGCAGTACTTC
TRBV5-1	TRBJ2-7	many	-	CASSIDSVVYEQYF	TGCGCCAGCAGCATTGATAGCGTGGTCTACGAGCAGTACTTC
TRBV6-4	TRBJ1-1	-	-	CASSDFWGTQAFF	TGTGCCAGCAGTGATTTCTGGGGCACTCAAGCTTTCTTT
TRBV11-2	TRBJ1-1	many	-	CASSSLPIEAFF	TGTGCCAGCAGCTCCCTCCCCATTGAAGCTTTCTTT
TRBV7-2	TRBJ2-1	few	TRBD2	CASSLAPPGLAAYNEQFF	TGTGCCAGCAGCTTAGCGCCGCCGGGACTAGCGGCCTACAATGAGCAGTTCTTC
TRBV7-9	TRBJ2-2	-	-	CTSSQNTGELFF	TGTACCAGCAGCCAAAACACCGGGGAGCTGTTTTTT
TRBV12-3/TRBV12-4	TRBJ2-1	few	TRBD1	CASRGDRGYNEQFF	TGTGCCAGCAGGGGGGACAGGGGATACAATGAGCAGTTCTTC
TRBV9	TRBJ2-5	few	-	CASSEFSRYQETQYF	TGTGCCAGCAGCGAATTCTCCCGGTACCAAGAGACCCAGTACTTC
TRBV7-9	TRBJ2-6	few	-	CASSPTGVGANVLTF	TGTGCCAGCAGCCCGACAGGTGTTGGGGCCAACGTCCTGACTTTC
TRBV20-1	TRBJ2-2	few	-	CSARTPNTGELFF	TGCAGTGCTAGGACCCCGAATACCGGGGAGCTGTTTTTT
TRBV7-9	TRBJ2-7	-	-	CASSSSGIGTYEQYF	TGTGCCAGCAGCTCTTCTGGGATAGGGACCTACGAGCAGTACTTC
TRBV9	TRBJ2-2	few	-	CASSARGELFF	TGTGCCAGCAGCGCGCGCGGGGAGCTGTTTTTT
TRBV12-3/TRBV12-4	TRBJ2-3	-	TRBD2	CASTNQRGGLKTQYF	TGTGCCAGCACCAACCAACGGGGGGGCCTCAAGACGCAGTATTTT
TRBV6-6	TRBJ2-5	many	-	CASRQIETQYF	TGTGCCAGCAGACAAATAGAGACCCAGTACTTC
TRBV29-1	TRBJ2-1	many	-	CSVEGGTYNEQFF	TGCAGCGTTGAGGGAGGCACCTACAATGAGCAGTTCTTC
TRBV14	TRBJ2-7	few	-	CASSHGRGLTSYEQYF	TGTGCCAGCAGCCATGGGCGCGGACTAACCTCCTACGAGCAGTACTTC
TRBV12-3/TRBV12-4	TRBJ2-3	-	TRBD2	CASGGWTSGRTSTDTQYF	TGTGCCAGCGGCGGCTGGACTAGCGGGAGGACAAGCACAGATACGCAGTATTTT
TRBV9	TRBJ2-5	few	-	CASSPRGEGHGAQYF	TGTGCCAGCAGCCCACGAGGGGAGGGACACGGAGCCCAGTACTTC
TRBV12-3/TRBV12-4	TRBJ1-1	few	-	CAILRGGGSTEAFF	TGTGCCATCCTGAGAGGGGGTGGGTCCACTGAAGCTTTCTTT